The rows below give T cell receptor beta chains drawn from one sample of a study of shared clonotypes between healthy human individuals. Generated by immunoSEQ multiplex PCR, the TCRdb table keeps only in-frame clones and is missing some. The table includes some 2.1 million clones, roughly 94% detected once. Sequenced sample: naive CD4+ T cells sorted from blood. These receptors all stem from a man younger than 35 in good health. CDR3s include the opening cysteine and the closing phenylalanine or tryptophan.

>TRBJ2-3|TRBV7-8
CASSLGPSGAPVGDTQYF
>TRBJ2-5|TRBV5-1
CASSLSGETQYF
>TRBJ2-1|TRBV7-2
CASTSGLPQPRGHEQFF
>TRBJ1-4|TRBV19
CASRQSGTGVGPTNEKLFF
>TRBJ2-7|TRBV10-3
CAIRSGRADEQYF
>TRBJ2-7|TRBV7-2
CASSLGQGRVYEQYF
>TRBJ2-1|TRBV28
CASSWDRTNNEQFF
>TRBJ1-2|TRBV15
CATSRGSGTVTGYGYTF
>TRBJ2-5|TRBV10-3
CAISEMLRETQYF
>TRBJ2-7|TRBV4-1
CASSLSSGGYSYEQYF
>TRBJ2-5|TRBV6-5
CASMAPGAETQYF
>TRBJ2-1|TRBV10-3
CAISRLAGESNEQFF
>TRBJ2-5|TRBV12-5
CAGGLVPEETQYF
>TRBJ2-5|TRBV28
CASRATGGVLETQYF
>TRBJ1-6|TRBV5-8
CASSLEDRGLSPLHF
>TRBJ2-2|TRBV7-2
CASSLNSIGTGELFF
>TRBJ2-5|TRBV11-1
CASSPGLVETQYF